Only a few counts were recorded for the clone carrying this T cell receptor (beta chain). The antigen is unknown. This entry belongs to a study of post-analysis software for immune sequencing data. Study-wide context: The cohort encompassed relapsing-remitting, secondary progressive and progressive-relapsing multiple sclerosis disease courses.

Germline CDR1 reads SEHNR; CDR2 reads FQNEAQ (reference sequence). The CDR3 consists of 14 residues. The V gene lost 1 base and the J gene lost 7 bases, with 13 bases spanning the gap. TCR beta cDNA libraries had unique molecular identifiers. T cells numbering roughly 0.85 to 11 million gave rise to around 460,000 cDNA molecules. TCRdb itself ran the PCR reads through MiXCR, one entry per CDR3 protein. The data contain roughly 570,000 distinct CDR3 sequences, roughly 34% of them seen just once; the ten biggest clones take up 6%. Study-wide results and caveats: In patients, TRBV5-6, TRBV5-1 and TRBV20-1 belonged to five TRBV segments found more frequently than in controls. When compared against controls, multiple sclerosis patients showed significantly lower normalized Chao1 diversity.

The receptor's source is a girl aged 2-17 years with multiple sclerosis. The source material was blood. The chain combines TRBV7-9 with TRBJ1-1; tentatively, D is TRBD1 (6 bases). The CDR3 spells CASSLETGAVEAFF. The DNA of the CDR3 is TGTGCCAGCAGCTTAGAGACGGGGGCGGTTGAAGCTTTCTTT.